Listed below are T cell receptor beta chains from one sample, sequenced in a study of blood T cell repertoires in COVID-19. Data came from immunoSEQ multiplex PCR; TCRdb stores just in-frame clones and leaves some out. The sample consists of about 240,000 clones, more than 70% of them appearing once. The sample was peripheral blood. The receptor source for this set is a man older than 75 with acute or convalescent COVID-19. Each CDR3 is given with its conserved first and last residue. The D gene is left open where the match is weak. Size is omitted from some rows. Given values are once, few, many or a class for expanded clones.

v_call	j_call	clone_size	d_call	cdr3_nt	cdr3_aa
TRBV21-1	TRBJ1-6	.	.	TGTGCCAGCAGCAAAGGCGGGTATAATTCACCCCTCCACTTT	CASSKGGYNSPLHF
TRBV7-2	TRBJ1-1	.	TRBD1	TGTGCCAGCAGCTTAGCTGGGACAGGTGAATATGAAGCTTTCTTT	CASSLAGTGEYEAFF
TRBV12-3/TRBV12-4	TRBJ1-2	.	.	TGTGCCAGCAGTCCAGGATATGGCTACACCTTC	CASSPGYGYTF
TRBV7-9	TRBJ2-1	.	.	TGTGCCAGCAGCTTAGTGGGGCTGGGCAATGAGCAGTTCTTC	CASSLVGLGNEQFF
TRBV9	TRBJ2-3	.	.	TGTGCCAGCAGCGGGTCCCAGAGGGCGGCGACAGATACGCAGTATTTT	CASSGSQRAATDTQYF
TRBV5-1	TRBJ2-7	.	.	TGCGCCAGCAGCTTACAGGTCTCTGTCGAGCAGTACTTC	CASSLQVSVEQYF
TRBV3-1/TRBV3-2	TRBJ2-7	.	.	TGTGCCAGCAGCCAAAATTCGGAGCTTATCCCGTACTTC	CASSQNSELIPYF
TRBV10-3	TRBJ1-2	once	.	TGTGCCATCAGTGGCAGGGACTATGGCTACACCTTC	CAISGRDYGYTF
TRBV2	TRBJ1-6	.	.	.	CASSTSGGYSPLHF
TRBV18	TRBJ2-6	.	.	TGTGCCAGCTCAGAACAGGGCTCTGGGGCCAACGTCCTGACTTTC	CASSEQGSGANVLTF
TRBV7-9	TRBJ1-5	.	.	TGTGCCAGCAGCTTAGGGGGGGGTTACAATCAGCCCCAGCATTTT	CASSLGGGYNQPQHF
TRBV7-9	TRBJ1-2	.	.	TGTGCCAGCAGCGCCTGGGAGGAGGGGCGCGGAGGCTACACCTTC	CASSAWEEGRGGYTF
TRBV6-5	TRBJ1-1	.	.	TGTGCCAGCAGTTACCTTGCGGCGAACACTGAAGCTTTCTTT	CASSYLAANTEAFF
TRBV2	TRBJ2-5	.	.	TGTGCCAGCAAAGGACTCCAGACCCAGTACTTC	CASKGLQTQYF
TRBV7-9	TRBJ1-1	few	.	TGTGCCAGCAGCTTAATTGGCAGAAACACTGAAGCTTTCTTT	CASSLIGRNTEAFF
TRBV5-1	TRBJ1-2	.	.	TGCGCCAGCAGCTTGGAACAGGCGACCTATGGCTACACCTTC	CASSLEQATYGYTF
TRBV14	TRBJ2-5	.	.	TGTGCCAGCAGCCGAAATATCGGACAGCAAGAGACCCAGTACTTC	CASSRNIGQQETQYF
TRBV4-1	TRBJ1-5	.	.	TGCGCCAGCAGCCAAGTTTATAGCAATCAGCCCCAGCATTTT	CASSQVYSNQPQHF
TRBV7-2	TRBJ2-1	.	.	TGTGCCAGCAGCTTAAGGGCTCTATCGCAAAGGGGGCAGTTCTTC	CASSLRALSQRGQFF
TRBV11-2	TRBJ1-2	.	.	TGTGCCAGCACGCCCCGGCCGCCGTCGGAGGAAGGCTACACCTTC	CASTPRPPSEEGYTF
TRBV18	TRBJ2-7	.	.	TGTGCCAGCTCCCCTATGGACATTTTTTACTCCTACGAGCAGTACTTC	CASSPMDIFYSYEQYF
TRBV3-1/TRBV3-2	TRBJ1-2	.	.	TGTGCCAGCAGCCCCACCAGGACATCCGTCTATGGCTACACCTTC	CASSPTRTSVYGYTF
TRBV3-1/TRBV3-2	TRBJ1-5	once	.	TGTGCCAGCAGCCCGAATGGCGGGGAAAATCAGCCCCAGCATTTT	CASSPNGGENQPQHF
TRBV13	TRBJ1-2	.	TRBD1	TGTGCCAGCAGCTCCACCCAGGGGGCCTCTGGCTACACCTTC	CASSSTQGASGYTF
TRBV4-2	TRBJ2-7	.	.	TGTGCCAGCAGCCGCGCCGCCCGCTTCGAGCAGTACTTC	CASSRAARFEQYF
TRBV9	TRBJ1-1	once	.	TGTGCCAGCAGCGTTGATAGCAGAGTGAACACTGAAGCTTTCTTT	CASSVDSRVNTEAFF
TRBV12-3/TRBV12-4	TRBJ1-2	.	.	TGTGCCAGCACCGCCCTCCCCGGGGATGGCTACACCTTC	CASTALPGDGYTF
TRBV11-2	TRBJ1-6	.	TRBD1	TGTGCCAGCAGCTTCAGCACAGGGGGCGCAAAATCACCCCTCCACTTT	CASSFSTGGAKSPLHF
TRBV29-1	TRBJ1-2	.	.	TGCAGCGTTGAAGGGGTGGGAGGCGGCTACACCTTC	CSVEGVGGGYTF
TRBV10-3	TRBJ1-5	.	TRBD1	TGTGGTGTCGGGGACAGGGGGTCTCAGCCCCAGCATTTT	CGVGDRGSQPQHF
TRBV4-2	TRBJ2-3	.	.	TGTGCCAGCAGCCAAGACATGGCGGGGGCCACAGATACGCAGTATTTT	CASSQDMAGATDTQYF
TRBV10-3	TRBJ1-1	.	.	TGTGCCATCAGCACCGGGACATTTGGTGAAGCTTTCTTT	CAISTGTFGEAFF
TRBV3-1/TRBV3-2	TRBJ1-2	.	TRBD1	TGTGCCAGCATCAGGGCAGGGGGCGGATCAGGCTACACCTTC	CASIRAGGGSGYTF
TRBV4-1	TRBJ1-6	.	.	TGCGCCAGCAGCCAAGACAGGGTAAATTCACCCCTCCACTTT	CASSQDRVNSPLHF
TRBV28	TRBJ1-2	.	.	TGTGCCAGCAGTTTGTACACAGGAGCTAACTATGGCTACACCTTC	CASSLYTGANYGYTF